Presented here are 2 T cell receptor beta chains from one specimen sequenced in a study of T cell responses to AZD1222 COVID-19 vaccine. Repertoires were generated with immunoSEQ multiplex PCR, while TCRdb's copy carries only in-frame clones and drops some. This table has about 140,000 clones, approximately 93% appearing once. Specimen: peripheral blood, collected after recovery from COVID-19. These receptors were taken from an adult who had recovered from COVID-19.

The V gene is TRBV29-1, the J gene TRBJ2-7; D remains ambiguous. The CDR3 sequence is 11 residues long. From germline, CDR1 is SQVTM and CDR2 ANQGSEA. V lost 6 bases, J lost 7 bases, and 13 bases lay in between. This chain's CDR3 is CSVVLGGEQYF. The CDR3 region has the DNA TGCAGCGTCGTGCTAGGTGGTGAGCAGTACTTC.

The chain links TRBV3-1 (or the pseudogene TRBV3-2) to TRBJ1-3; a possible D gene is TRBD1 (5 bases). Trimming removed 2 bases from V and 6 bases from J, with 8 bases in between. The CDR3 runs to 13 residues. Germline V CDR1 and CDR2: LGHDT, YNNKEL (reference sequence). DNA of the CDR3: TGTGCCAGCAGCCAACAGGGAGCAAACACCATATATTTT. Translating gives CASSQQGANTIYF.